What follows are 11 T cell receptor beta chains derived from one specimen sequenced in a study of glioma-infiltrating T cells. The iRepertoire nested amplicon-rescue multiplex PCR amplified TCR alpha and beta CDR3s from RNA. TCRdb recomputed calls from the multiplex PCR reads with MiXCR, one row per CDR3 protein. The repertoire has approximately 110,000 distinct CDR3 sequences, 20% to 25% of them found once; the top ten carry 35%. Material for sequencing was glioma tissue, nonneoplastic brain tissue, or PBMCs (not recorded which). All receptors come from a human donor with low-grade glioma or glioblastoma, undergoing nonglioma brain surgery, or in good health (not recorded which).

This clonotype was observed many times. This chain uses TRBV3-1 with TRBJ1-6, with D possibly being TRBD1 (6 bases). V lost 1 base and J 10 bases, leaving 14 bases between the germline ends. CDR1 is LGHDT, CDR2 YNNKEL, per germline (reference sequence). The CDR3 is 15 residues long. The CDR3 sequence is CASSQGTGIGSPLHF. The DNA of the CDR3 is TGTGCCAGCAGCCAAGGAACAGGGATAGGGTCACCCCTCCACTTT.

Notes on this clonotype: In this CDR3 the conserved last residue, phenylalanine or tryptophan, is missing, so a read error is likely. The rearrangement links TRBV27 to TRBJ1-2; D might be TRBD1 (5 bases). The CDR3 runs 16 residues. Germline assignment: CDR1 MNHEY and CDR2 SMNVEV (reference sequence). The V and J ends lost 5 bases and 4 bases respectively, with 20 bases between them. CDR3 bases: TGTGCCAGCAGTCTAAAATACACGGGACGCGGCTATGGCTACACCCTC. Protein product: CASSLKYTGRGYGYTL.

About this clonotype: One base away lies a much larger clone, so this may be a sequencing read error. The chain has TRBV12-3 or TRBV12-4 and TRBJ2-1, with D perhaps TRBD2 (5 bases). The CDR3 extends over 11 amino acids. CDR3 sequence reads: CASRSLGEQLF. CDR3 DNA sequence: TGTGCCAGCAGGTCACTAGGCGAGCAGCTCTTC.

The chain joins TRBV6-2 or TRBV6-3 to TRBJ1-4; D unclear. The V end lost 5 bases, the J end lost 11 bases, and 18 bases lay between the germline ends. This CDR3 region has 14 residues. Germline V gene sequence: CDR1 MNHEY, CDR2 SVGEGT. CDR3 loop: CASSLISDDAKLFF. As DNA, the CDR3 is TGTGCCAGCAGTCTCATCTCAGATGACGCGAAACTGTTTTTT.

This clonotype was found many times. V is TRBV4-1 and J is TRBJ2-2; D is uncertain. There are 12 residues in the CDR3. Trimming pared 2 bases from V and 6 bases from J, leaving 4 bases between. Germline V gene data show CDR1 as MGHRA and CDR2 as YSYEKL. Written as DNA, the CDR3 is TGCGCCAGCAGCCAACCTGCCGGGGAGCTGTTTTTT. Protein: CASSQPAGELFF.

The sample holds many counts of this clonotype. J is TRBJ2-1 and V is TRBV20-1, with unresolved D. Between the trimmed V and J ends, which lost 6 bases and 4 bases, there was a span of 10 bases. The CDR3 loop spans 12 amino acids. Germline V gene lookup returns CDR1 DFQATT and CDR2 SNEGSKA (reference sequence). CDR3 sequence: CSAPDLYNEQFF. The DNA of the CDR3 is TGCAGTGCGCCGGACCTATACAATGAGCAGTTCTTC.

The chain recombines TRBV6-5 with TRBJ2-7; 8 nucleotides align to TRBD1. The germline V gene encodes CDR1 MNHEY and CDR2 SVGAGI. CDR3 length equals 15 residues. The CDR3 is CFSSYAAGGLGRQYF. The CDR3 region has the DNA TGTTTCAGCAGTTACGCGGCAGGGGGCTTAGGTCGGCAGTACTTC.

This clonotype appeared many times. The chain employs TRBV7-8 and TRBJ1-5, with a tentative D call TRBD1 (5 bases). The germline CDR1 and CDR2 sequences are SGHVS and FQNEAQ. This CDR3 has 13 residues. The germline V and J ends were trimmed by 10 bases and 4 bases, with 14 bases remaining between them. CDR3 sequence: CATRGGVNQPQHF. CDR3 bases: TGTGCCACTCGAGGAGGGGTTAATCAGCCCCAGCATTTT.

This clonotype was seen more than once but under ten times. The V gene is TRBV5-1, the J gene TRBJ2-7, with 10 positions matching TRBD2. Per the germline V gene, CDR1 is SGHRS and CDR2 is YFSETQ. The CDR3 is made up of 15 amino acids. J lost 2 bases, V lost 2 bases, and 4 bases had no gene match. Written as DNA, the CDR3 is TGCGCCAGCAGCTTACTAGCGGGGCCCACCTACGAGCAGTACTTC. Its protein product is CASSLLAGPTYEQYF.

The table lists this clonotype with many counts. The CDR3 reads CASSFRRVGGELFF. Here the CDR3 DNA reads TGTGCCAGCAGTTTTAGGAGGGTCGGCGGGGAGCTGTTTTTT. The chain joins TRBV28 to TRBJ2-2, with a weak D call TRBD2 (6 bases). The CDR3 consists of 14 residues. V lost 3 bases and J 7 bases, leaving 12 bases between the germline ends. CDR1 MDHEN and CDR2 SYDVKM come from the germline V gene.

The rearrangement links TRBV29-1 to TRBJ1-3; D remains unclear. Between the trimmed V and J ends, which lost 4 bases and 3 bases, there was a span of 7 bases. This CDR3 contains 12 residues. The germline CDR1 and CDR2 sequences are SQVTM and ANQGSEA. The CDR3 loop is CSVGPGGNTIYF. CDR3 nucleotide sequence: TGCAGCGTTGGGCCGGGTGGAAACACCATATATTTT.